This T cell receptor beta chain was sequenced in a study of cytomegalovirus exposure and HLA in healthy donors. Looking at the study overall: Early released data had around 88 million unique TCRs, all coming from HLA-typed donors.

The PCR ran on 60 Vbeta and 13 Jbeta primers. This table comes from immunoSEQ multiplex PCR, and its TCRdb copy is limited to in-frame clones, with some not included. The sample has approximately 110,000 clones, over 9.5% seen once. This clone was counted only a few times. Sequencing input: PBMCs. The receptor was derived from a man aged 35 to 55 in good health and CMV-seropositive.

The CDR3, as DNA: TGTGCCACCACCCCCGGGGACGGGAGGACCTACGAGCAGTACTTC. Encoded protein: CATTPGDGRTYEQYF. The gene calls are TRBV15 and TRBJ2-7; 7 bases agree with TRBD2. CDR1 and CDR2 from the germline V gene are LNHNV and YYDKDF (reference sequence). V gave up 7 bases and J gave up 2 bases; unmatched junction bases: 11. This CDR3 is 15 amino acids long. Looking up the rest from reference TRBV15 and TRBJ2-7 gives the full variable domain: DAMVIQNPRYQVTQFGKPVTLSCSQTLNHNVMYWYQQKSSQAPKLLFHYYDKDFNNEADTPDNFQSRRPNTSFCFLDIRSPGLGDTAMYLCATTPGDGRTYEQYFGPGTRLTVT.